This T cell receptor beta chain appears in the sequencing data of a study of early T cells in non-severe SARS-CoV-2 infection (dated by TCRdb to about 2021). In the study overall: Bulk RNA from unsorted whole blood was used for TCR sequencing, so alpha and beta chains could not be paired. Broader findings and caveats from the paper: VDJdb matching was skewed toward anti-spike CD8 responses and likely underestimated virus-specific expansions by missing private and CD4 specificities.

As concerns this clonotype: What antigen it recognizes has not been identified. Within one base of it there is no much larger clone, and no base qualities were kept.

The protocol used for the library was 5' RACE. Sequenced using a NextSeq 500. The TCR library protocol attached unique molecular identifiers to individual cDNA molecules to correct for sequencing error and PCR bias. Both TCR alpha and beta chains were sequenced, and tight co-correlation was observed between alpha and beta sequence abundances in each sample. The study's processing was this. V gene, J gene and CDR3 annotation of TCR sequences was performed with Decombinator V4. Expanded TCRs were defined as changing significantly between any two time points under a Poisson model with p below 0.0001. TCR abundances were normalised to the total number of TCRs sequenced per sample and were expressed as counts per million. TRAV1-2 paired with TRAJ12, TRAJ20 or TRAJ33 defined MAIT TCRs, while TRAV10 paired with TRAJ18 defined iNKT TCRs. VDJdb, accessed 1 November 2021, was searched for CMV, EBV and SARS-CoV-2 annotated TCRs, excluding TCRs annotated for multiple antigens. Using fastp trimming at Q25 and MiXCR clonotype assembly, TCRdb reanalyzed the public sequencing data and kept in-frame beta chains. A single entry per CDR3 protein holds the most common genes and DNA from its merged rows. The V and J calls here are based on TCRdb, not the publication. Here the sample has tens of thousands of distinct CDR3 sequences; roughly 4.9% occur a single time. Over 9% of the sample lies in the top ten.

The CDR3 numbers 14 residues from cysteine through phenylalanine. The read is trimmed to its CDR3 DNA, 42 bases read in frame from base 1. The V end gives up 5 bases and the J end 5 bases, leaving 8 bases in the junction not matched to a gene. The CDR1 and CDR2 encoded by the germline V gene are SGHRS and YFSETQ. This was a case-control study nested in a cohort of healthcare workers in London, UK, who had nasopharyngeal swab PCR tests and blood samples taken every week. Between 23 and 31 March 2020, the week of the UK lockdown, healthcare workers were enrolled and then followed up weekly for as long as 16 weeks.

Sequenced: whole blood. Recombination connected TRBV5-1 to TRBJ2-3; TRBD2 aligns with 7 central bases. The clonotype originates from an adult who was a healthcare worker with PCR-confirmed SARS-CoV-2 infection or an uninfected control (not recorded which). The CDR3 protein is CASRWTSQRDTQYF. In nucleotides, the sequence is TGCGCCAGCAGATGGACTAGTCAACGAGATACGCAGTATTTT.